A single sample gave rise to the 4 T cell receptor beta chains below, sequenced in a study of blood T cells in healthy people across ages. The second PCR ran roughly 6 to 11 cycles with a sample-barcoded 5' primer and J-beta primers. TCRdb re-analysed the 5' RACE reads in MiXCR, keeping a single row per CDR3 protein. Among roughly 800,000 distinct CDR3 sequences, 58% were seen once, and the ten largest hold 20% to 25%. Sequenced material: blood. Source of these receptors: a man aged 30-40 years in good health.

This chain joins TRBV4-2 and TRBJ2-1; D perhaps matches TRBD2 (7 bases). In germline, CDR1 is LGHNA, CDR2 YNFKEQ. This CDR3 region has 15 residues. V lost 6 bases to trimming and J lost 10 bases, with 22 bases between them. In DNA form, the CDR3 reads TGTGCCAGCAGGCCAGGGGCTAGCGGAGGGGGGGAGCAGTTCTTC. This translates into CASRPGASGGGEQFF.

This clonotype was observed a few times. V gene TRBV9 combines with J gene TRBJ2-1; D is perhaps TRBD1 or TRBD2 (5 bases each). V lost 0 bases, J lost 7 bases, and 14 bases lay in between. The CDR3 extends over 15 amino acids. The germline CDR1 and CDR2 sequences are SGDLS and YYNGEE. The CDR3 DNA reads TGTGCCAGCAGCGTAGCTAACTCAGAGGGGAATGAGCAGTTCTTC. Encoded protein: CASSVANSEGNEQFF.

J is TRBJ2-3 and V is TRBV10-3, with 8 positions matching TRBD2. Germline V gene lookup returns CDR1 ENHRY and CDR2 SYGVKD. The length of the CDR3 is 20 residues. V shed 2 bases and J 2 bases; nucleotides not matched to a gene: 18. The CDR3 DNA sequence: TGTGCCATCAGTGAGGCCCCTTGGGCTAGCGGGCCATTTTCCACAGATACGCAGTATTTT. It yields the protein CAISEAPWASGPFSTDTQYF.

The rearrangement uses TRBV4-2 and TRBJ1-1, with 8 positions matching TRBD1. This CDR3 spans 14 amino acids. Germline assignment: CDR1 LGHNA and CDR2 YNFKEQ. V shed 2 bases and J 4 bases; nucleotides not matched to a gene: 3. The CDR3, as DNA: TGTGCCAGCAGCCAAACAGACAGGGGCACTGAAGCTTTCTTT. Residues: CASSQTDRGTEAFF.